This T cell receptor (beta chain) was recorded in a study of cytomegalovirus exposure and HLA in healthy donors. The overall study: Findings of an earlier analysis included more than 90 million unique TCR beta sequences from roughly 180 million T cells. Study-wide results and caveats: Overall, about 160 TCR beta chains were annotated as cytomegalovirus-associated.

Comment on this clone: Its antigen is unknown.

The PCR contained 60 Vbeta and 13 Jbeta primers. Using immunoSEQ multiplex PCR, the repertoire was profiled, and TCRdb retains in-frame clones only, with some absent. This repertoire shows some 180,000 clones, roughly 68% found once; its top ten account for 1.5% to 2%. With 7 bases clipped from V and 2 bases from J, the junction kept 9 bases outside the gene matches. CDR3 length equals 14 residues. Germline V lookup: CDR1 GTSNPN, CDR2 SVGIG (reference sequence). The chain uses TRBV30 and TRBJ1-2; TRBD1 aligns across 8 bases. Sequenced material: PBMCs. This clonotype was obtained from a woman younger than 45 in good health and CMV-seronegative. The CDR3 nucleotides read TGTGCCTCGACCCCGGACAGGGAAAACTATGGCTACACCTTC. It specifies CASTPDRENYGYTF.